A selection of T cell receptor beta chains follows, all from one sample in a study of Ad26.COV2.S vaccination and SARS-CoV-2 variants. Produced via immunoSEQ multiplex PCR; TCRdb's table is partial and in-frame only. The sample gives about 350,000 clones, approximately 85% of which show up once; 3% to 4% is in the top ten. Sequences were derived from peripheral blood, sampled in a trial of Ad26.COV2.S vaccine versus placebo. These receptors all come from a person aged 18-65 years who received the Ad26.COV2.S COVID-19 vaccine or a placebo. CDR3s include the opening cysteine and the closing phenylalanine or tryptophan.

TRBV2	TRBJ2-2	CASSERQSTGELFF
TRBV29-1	TRBJ2-2	CSVEFNTGELFF
TRBV11-2	TRBJ1-6	CASSLGVGGNSPLHF
TRBV11-2	TRBJ2-7	CASSLDFHRDYEQYF
TRBV12-3/TRBV12-4	TRBJ1-1	CASSIGTNTEAFF
TRBV5-6	TRBJ2-5	CASSLVWQQETQYF
TRBV5-6	TRBJ1-3	CASSLDTGSSGNTIYF
TRBV15	TRBJ2-1	CATSRDIGDEQFF
TRBV10-3	TRBJ2-3	CAIRERSGRNTDTQYF
TRBV5-6	TRBJ1-5	CVSSLAGGDQPQHF
TRBV20-1	TRBJ1-1	CSARDSMIVFF
TRBV30	TRBJ1-2	CATPRPDYGYTF
TRBV3-1/TRBV3-2	TRBJ2-3	CASSHWAGGSTDTQYF
TRBV5-1	TRBJ1-1	CASSFTGVENTEAFF
TRBV12-3/TRBV12-4	TRBJ2-5	CASSLTSVGTQYF
TRBV19	TRBJ2-7	CASSKSLAGKGYEQYF
TRBV12-3/TRBV12-4	TRBJ1-5	CASRLKGQPQHF
TRBV28	TRBJ2-7	CASSRELAGGYEQYF